This section outlines one TCR beta chain sequence together with its context. Its antigen remains unknown. From germline, CDR1 is SQVTM and CDR2 ANQGSEA. V lost 3 bases and J 8 bases, leaving 17 bases between the germline ends. The CDR3 runs 14 residues. The record originates from a study of OX40 agonist ivuxolimab in advanced cancers. Study-level background: Patients' therapy was ivuxolimab, an antibody that acts as an agonist of OX40 (CD134). People in dose escalation had one of these cancers: hepatocellular carcinoma, melanoma, renal cell or head and neck cancer. Regarding the study as a whole: Specificity for antigen went undetermined in the expanded peripheral T cells.

TCRdb keeps only in-frame clones here, not all; method: immunoSEQ multiplex PCR. The sample includes more than 45,000 clones, approximately 90% seen only once; the top ten take 3.5% to 4.5%. The source material was CD4+ or CD8+ T cells sorted from blood, sampled in a trial of the OX40 agonist ivuxolimab. J is TRBJ2-1 and V is TRBV29-1; maybe TRBD2 (6 bases). This TCR derives from an adult with an advanced solid tumor such as melanoma, head and neck, liver or kidney cancer. The CDR3 nucleotides are TGCAGCGTTGAGGTTGCTAGCGTCGTGGATGAGCAGTTCTTC. It yields the protein CSVEVASVVDEQFF.